This TCR beta chain was identified during a study of cytotoxic CD8 clonotypes in ibrutinib-treated CLL. Turning to the study itself: Investigators reported roughly 24 partial and 2 complete responses; after median around 63 months, approximately 15 patients remained remitted and 12 progressed.

Per germline, CDR1 LNHDA and CDR2 SQIVND (reference sequence). The CDR3 sequence is 14 residues long. J lost 2 bases, V lost 5 bases, and 4 bases had no gene match. Depth targeted 1 in 200,000 to 1 in 1 million T cells, averaging around 9.5x coverage per clonotype. The method was immunoSEQ multiplex PCR; TCRdb's version includes in-frame clones alone and lacks a portion of them. Seen here are around 250,000 clones, around 70% observed once, and the top ten hold over 15%. The sample was PBMCs, taken after 24 months of ibrutinib treatment. The chain links TRBV19 to TRBJ1-2; 8 bases fit TRBD1. The receptor was derived from a human donor with chronic lymphocytic leukemia. DNA for the CDR3: TGTGCCAGTAGTTCCACAGGGGGGAACTATGGCTACACCTTC. This gives the protein CASSSTGGNYGYTF.